The rows below give T cell receptor beta chains drawn from one sample of a study of cytotoxic CD8 clonotypes in ibrutinib-treated CLL. Clones were read by immunoSEQ multiplex PCR, and TCRdb kept only the in-frame ones, dropping some. In the table there are about 45,000 clones, just over 65% of which are singletons. This specimen was PBMCs, taken after 24 months of ibrutinib treatment. Receptor source: a human donor with chronic lymphocytic leukemia. CDR3s include the opening cysteine and the closing phenylalanine or tryptophan. Fields, in order: J gene, V gene, clone size, CDR3 protein. Not all rows give a size; the values are once, few, many and, for expanded clones, a class.

TRBJ2-7 | TRBV5-4 | once | CASSPAPGLIYEQYF
TRBJ1-4 | TRBV30 | few | CAWSGRNEKLFF
TRBJ1-4 | TRBV6-5 | NA | CASSRTAGEKLFF
TRBJ1-6 | TRBV14 | NA | CASSIRDRDSPLHF
TRBJ2-2 | TRBV7-2 | NA | CASSLRELFF
TRBJ1-2 | TRBV30 | NA | CACGSNYGYTF
TRBJ2-3 | TRBV13 | NA | CASSLRVGGPTDTQYF
TRBJ1-1 | TRBV7-9 | many | CASSPTGPEAFF
TRBJ2-2 | TRBV9 | NA | CASSVVPLSRGLNTGELFF
TRBJ2-7 | TRBV7-2 | NA | CASSLTWGSYEQYF
TRBJ1-2 | TRBV30 | NA | CAWSEDRAYGYTF
TRBJ1-2 | TRBV19 | NA | CASSIGGGLIYGYTF
TRBJ1-3 | TRBV10-3 | NA | CAIRTGGNTIYF
TRBJ1-5 | TRBV6-6 | few | CASSWGGGASNQPQHF
TRBJ1-1 | TRBV2 | few | CASIEFHKLNTEAFF
TRBJ2-1 | TRBV5-1 | NA | CASSAVSSGVSSYNEQFF
TRBJ2-1 | TRBV9 | NA | CASSGWGLVNEQFF
TRBJ1-5 | TRBV27 | NA | CASSLSSGSNQPQHF
TRBJ1-1 | TRBV18 | few | CASSPLGQNTEAFF
TRBJ2-1 | TRBV18 | NA | CASSRGNVGGNEQFF
TRBJ2-3 | TRBV29-1 | NA | CSATGLAVTDTQYF
TRBJ2-7 | TRBV7-9 | NA | CASSGDLQGPGDEQYF
TRBJ2-1 | TRBV7-2 | many | CASSLVAGVEQFF
TRBJ2-7 | TRBV4-1 | NA | CASSQELASYEQYF
TRBJ1-5 | TRBV10-2 | NA | CASTWTGRQPQHF
TRBJ2-7 | TRBV27 | NA | CASSLGQAPSYEQYF
TRBJ2-1 | TRBV19 | NA | CASSINKYYNEQFF
TRBJ1-4 | TRBV10-3 | NA | CAISDRLLATNEKLFF
TRBJ1-2 | TRBV9 | many | CASSVGQGNYGYTF
TRBJ1-2 | TRBV27 | NA | CASSGRAQFYGYTF
TRBJ2-5 | TRBV29-1 | NA | CSVVGGLETQYF
TRBJ2-5 | TRBV4-1 | few | CASSRRLAGTPDAETQYF
TRBJ2-1 | TRBV6-4 | NA | CASSGRGDNEQFF
TRBJ1-1 | TRBV4-1 | NA | CASSQGWGAAEAFF
TRBJ1-1 | TRBV7-3 | NA | CASSFGGGGTEAFF
TRBJ2-7 | TRBV7-2 | NA | CASSPTTIQGTNEQYF
TRBJ2-7 | TRBV25-1 | few | CASSKGQGSYEQYF
TRBJ2-7 | TRBV19 | few | CASSAGLAGGQHEQYF
TRBJ2-7 | TRBV11-1 | NA | CASSPRTGYEQYF
TRBJ2-7 | TRBV7-2 | medium-sized | CASSLGLAGGLYEQYF
TRBJ2-7 | TRBV7-6 | few | CASSTPVTGDLAGYEQYF
TRBJ1-2 | TRBV5-1 | few | CASSLEPGLGHYGYTF
TRBJ2-2 | TRBV7-3 | NA | CASSLNAGGITGELFF
TRBJ2-2 | TRBV5-1 | NA | CASSLPGLNGELFF